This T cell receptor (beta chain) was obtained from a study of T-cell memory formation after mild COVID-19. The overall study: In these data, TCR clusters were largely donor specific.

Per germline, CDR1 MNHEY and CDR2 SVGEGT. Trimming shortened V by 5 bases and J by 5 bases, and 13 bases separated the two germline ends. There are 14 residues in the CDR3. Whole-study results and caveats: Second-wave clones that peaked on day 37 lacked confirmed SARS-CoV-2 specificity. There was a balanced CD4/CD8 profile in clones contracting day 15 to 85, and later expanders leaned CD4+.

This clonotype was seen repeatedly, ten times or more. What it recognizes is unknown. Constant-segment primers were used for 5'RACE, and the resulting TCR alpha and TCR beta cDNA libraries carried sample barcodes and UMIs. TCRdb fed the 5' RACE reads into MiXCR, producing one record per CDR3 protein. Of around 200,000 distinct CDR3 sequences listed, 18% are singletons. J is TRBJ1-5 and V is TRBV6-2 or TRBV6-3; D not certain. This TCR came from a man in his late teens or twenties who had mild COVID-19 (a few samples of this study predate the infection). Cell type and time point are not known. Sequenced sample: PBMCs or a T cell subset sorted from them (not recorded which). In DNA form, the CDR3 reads TGTGCCAGCAGTGAGGCCTCCGGGTATCAGCCCCAGCATTTT. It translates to CASSEASGYQPQHF.